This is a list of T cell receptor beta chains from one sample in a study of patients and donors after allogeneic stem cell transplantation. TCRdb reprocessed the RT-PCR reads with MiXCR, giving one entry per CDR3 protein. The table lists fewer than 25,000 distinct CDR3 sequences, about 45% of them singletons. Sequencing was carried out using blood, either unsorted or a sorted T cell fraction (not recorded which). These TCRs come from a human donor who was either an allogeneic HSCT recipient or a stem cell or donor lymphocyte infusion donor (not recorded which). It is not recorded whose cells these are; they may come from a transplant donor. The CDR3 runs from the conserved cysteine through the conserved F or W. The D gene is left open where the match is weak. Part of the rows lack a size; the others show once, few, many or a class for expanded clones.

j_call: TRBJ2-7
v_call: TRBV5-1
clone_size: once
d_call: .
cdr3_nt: TGCGCCAGCAGCTTAGGACAGCCGACTCACGAGCAGTACTTC
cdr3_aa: CASSLGQPTHEQYF

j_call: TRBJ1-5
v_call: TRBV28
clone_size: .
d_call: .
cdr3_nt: TGTGCCAGCACGGTTGTGGGGAATAGCAATCAGCCCCAGCATTTT
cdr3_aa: CASTVVGNSNQPQHF

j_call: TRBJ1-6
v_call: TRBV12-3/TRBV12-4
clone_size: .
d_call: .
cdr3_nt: TGTGCCAGCAGTTTTGGGGTTGCGACTCCCAGGATCGATTCACCCCTCCACTTT
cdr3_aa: CASSFGVATPRIDSPLHF

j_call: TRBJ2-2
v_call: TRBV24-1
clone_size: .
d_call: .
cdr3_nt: TGTGCCACCACCCCGACGGAGGAAACCGGGGAGCTGTTTTTT
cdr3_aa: CATTPTEETGELFF

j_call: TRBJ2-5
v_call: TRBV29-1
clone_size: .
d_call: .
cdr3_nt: TGCAGCGTTGAAGGCAGGCTGAAAGAGACCCAGTACTTC
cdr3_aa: CSVEGRLKETQYF

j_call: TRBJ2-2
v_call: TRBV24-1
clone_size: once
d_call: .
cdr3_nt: TGTGCCACCAGTGTTTCTGGGGGCAACACCGGGGAGCTGTTTTTT
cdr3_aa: CATSVSGGNTGELFF

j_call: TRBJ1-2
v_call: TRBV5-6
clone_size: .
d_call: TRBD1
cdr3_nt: TGTGCCAGCAGCTTGGTGGGTAGGACAGGGAGCGCGTATGGCTACACCTTC
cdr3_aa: CASSLVGRTGSAYGYTF

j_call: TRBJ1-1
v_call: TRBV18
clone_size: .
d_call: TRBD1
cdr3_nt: TGTGCCAGCTCACCAATATTACGTAGGGACAGCTCAAACACTGAAGCTTTCTTT
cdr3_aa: CASSPILRRDSSNTEAFF

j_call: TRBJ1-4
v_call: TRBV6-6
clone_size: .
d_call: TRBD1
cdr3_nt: TGTGCCAGCAGTAAGAATAGGGGGCCTCGGGAAAAACTGTTTTTT
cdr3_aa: CASSKNRGPREKLFF

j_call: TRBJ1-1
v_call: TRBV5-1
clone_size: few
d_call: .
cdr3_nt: TGCGCCAGCAGCGCAGCGGGTGGGGCGCGTACTGAAGCTTTCTTT
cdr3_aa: CASSAAGGARTEAFF

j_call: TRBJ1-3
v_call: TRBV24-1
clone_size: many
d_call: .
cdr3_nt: TGTGCCACCAGTGCGAGGTCTGGAAACACCATATATTTT
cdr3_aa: CATSARSGNTIYF

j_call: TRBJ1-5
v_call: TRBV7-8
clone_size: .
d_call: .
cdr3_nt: TGTGCCAGCAGCCTCGGACAGAGCAATCAGCCCCAGCATTTT
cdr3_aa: CASSLGQSNQPQHF

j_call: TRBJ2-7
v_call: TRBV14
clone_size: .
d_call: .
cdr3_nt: TGTGCCAGCAGCCAGAGGGTTGGCCCCAGGGACTTC
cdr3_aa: CASSQRVGPRDF

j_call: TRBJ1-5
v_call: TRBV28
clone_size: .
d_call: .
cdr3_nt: TGTGCCAGCAGTTTAAGGGGGAGTAGGTATCAGCCCCAGCATTTT
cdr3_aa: CASSLRGSRYQPQHF

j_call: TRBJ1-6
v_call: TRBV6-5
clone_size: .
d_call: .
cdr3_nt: TGTGCCAGCAGTACCAGGGGAGCGTCACCCCTCCACTTT
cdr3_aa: CASSTRGASPLHF

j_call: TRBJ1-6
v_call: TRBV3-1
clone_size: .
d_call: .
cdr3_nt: TGTGCCAGCAGCCAAAGGGGCTCAACCCGCGATAATTCACCCCTCCACTTT
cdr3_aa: CASSQRGSTRDNSPLHF

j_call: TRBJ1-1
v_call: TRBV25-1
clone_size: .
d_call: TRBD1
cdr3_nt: TGTGCCAGCAGTGAGACAGGGATTTATGCCCCTGAAGCTTTCTTT
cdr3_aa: CASSETGIYAPEAFF

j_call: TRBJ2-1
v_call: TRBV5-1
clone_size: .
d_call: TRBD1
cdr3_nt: TGCGCCAGCAGCCTCCGGGACAGCTCCTACAATGAGCAGTTCTTC
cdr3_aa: CASSLRDSSYNEQFF

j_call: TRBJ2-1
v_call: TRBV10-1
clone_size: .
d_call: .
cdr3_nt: TGCGCCAGCAGTGGGGGCAGGGGTGGCTCCTACAATGAGCAGTTCTTC
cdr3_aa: CASSGGRGGSYNEQFF

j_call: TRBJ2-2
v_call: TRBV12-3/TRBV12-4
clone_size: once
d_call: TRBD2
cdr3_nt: TGTGCCAGCAGTTTATACGGGACTAGCGCCGGGGAGCTGTTTTTT
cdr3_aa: CASSLYGTSAGELFF

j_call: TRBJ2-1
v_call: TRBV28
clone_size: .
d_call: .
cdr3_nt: TGTGCCAGCTCTCGGGACGCTTCCTACAATGAGCAGTTCTTC
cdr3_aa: CASSRDASYNEQFF

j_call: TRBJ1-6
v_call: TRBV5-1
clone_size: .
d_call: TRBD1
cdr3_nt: TGCGCCAGCAGCCCTGAGACAGGGAGGCTTTCACCCCTCCACTTT
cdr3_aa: CASSPETGRLSPLHF

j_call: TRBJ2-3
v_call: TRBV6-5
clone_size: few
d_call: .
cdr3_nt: TGTGCCAGCAGTTACCGGCGACCCACAGATACGCAGTATTTT
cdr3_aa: CASSYRRPTDTQYF

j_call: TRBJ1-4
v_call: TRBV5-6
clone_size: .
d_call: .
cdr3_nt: TGTGCCAGCAGTCACACAGGGAAGACTAATGAAAAACTGTTTTTT
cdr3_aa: CASSHTGKTNEKLFF

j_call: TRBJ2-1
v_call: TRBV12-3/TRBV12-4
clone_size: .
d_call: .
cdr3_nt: TGTGCCAGCAGTTTAATCCAGGGAGCCTACAATGAGCAGTTCTTC
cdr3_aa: CASSLIQGAYNEQFF

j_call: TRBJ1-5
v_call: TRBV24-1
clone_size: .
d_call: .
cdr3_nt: TGTGCCACCAGTGATCAGGGGAGCCATCAGCCCCAGCATTTT
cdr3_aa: CATSDQGSHQPQHF

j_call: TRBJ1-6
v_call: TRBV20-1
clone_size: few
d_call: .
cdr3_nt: TGCAGTGCAGGGGGGCATAATTCACCCCTCCACTTT
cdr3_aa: CSAGGHNSPLHF

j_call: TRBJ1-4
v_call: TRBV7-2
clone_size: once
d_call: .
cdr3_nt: TGTGCCAGCAGCTTAGCGGGGAGAAGGGGCAGAGCTAATGAAAAACTGTTTTTT
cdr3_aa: CASSLAGRRGRANEKLFF

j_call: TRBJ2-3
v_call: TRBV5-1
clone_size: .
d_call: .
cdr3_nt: TGCGCCAGCAGCTTGAGTGAGAGAGGCACAGATACGCAGTATTTT
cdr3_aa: CASSLSERGTDTQYF

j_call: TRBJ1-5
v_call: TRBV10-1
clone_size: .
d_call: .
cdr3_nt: TGCGACCCCTTGTCGTTGCTCAATCAGCCCCAGCATTTT
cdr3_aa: CDPLSLLNQPQHF

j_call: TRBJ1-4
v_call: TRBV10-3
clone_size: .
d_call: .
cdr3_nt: TGTGCCATCAGTGGGACGCCTAATGAGGAACTGTTTTTT
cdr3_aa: CAISGTPNEELFF

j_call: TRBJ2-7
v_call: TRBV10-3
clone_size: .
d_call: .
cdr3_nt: TGTGCCATCAGTCCCCTTGAGGCCTACGAGCAGTACTTC
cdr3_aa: CAISPLEAYEQYF

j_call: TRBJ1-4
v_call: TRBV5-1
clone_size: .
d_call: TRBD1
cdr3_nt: TGCGCCAGCAGCTTGGAGGGACAGGCCCGTGAAAAACTGTTTTTT
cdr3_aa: CASSLEGQAREKLFF

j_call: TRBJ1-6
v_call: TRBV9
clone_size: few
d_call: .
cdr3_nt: TGTGCCAGCAGCGTAGGGGCATATAATTCACCCCTCCACTTT
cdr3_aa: CASSVGAYNSPLHF

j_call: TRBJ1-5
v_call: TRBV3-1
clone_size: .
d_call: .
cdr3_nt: TGTGCCAGCAGCCAAGGGGACAATCAGCCCCAGCATTTT
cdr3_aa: CASSQGDNQPQHF

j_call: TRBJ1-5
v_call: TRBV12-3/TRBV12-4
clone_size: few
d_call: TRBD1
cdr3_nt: TGTGCCAGCAGTACCAGGACAGGGGGCAATCAGCCCCAGCATTTT
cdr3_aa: CASSTRTGGNQPQHF

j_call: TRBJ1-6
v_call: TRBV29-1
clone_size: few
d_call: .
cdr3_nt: TGCAGCGTTGGGGAAACTGGGAATTCACCCCTCCACTTT
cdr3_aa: CSVGETGNSPLHF

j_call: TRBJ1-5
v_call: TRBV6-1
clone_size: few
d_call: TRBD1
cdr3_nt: TGTGCCAGCAGTGGAGCCGGGACAGGGGGCTCGTATAGCAATCAGCCCCAGCATTTT
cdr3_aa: CASSGAGTGGSYSNQPQHF

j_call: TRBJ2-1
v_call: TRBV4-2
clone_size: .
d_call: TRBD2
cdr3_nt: TGTGCCAGCAGCCAGGAGGCTGGGGGGGTATACAATGAGCAGTTCTTC
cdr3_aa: CASSQEAGGVYNEQFF

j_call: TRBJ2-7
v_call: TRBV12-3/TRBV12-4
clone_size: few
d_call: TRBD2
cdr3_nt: TGTGCCAGCAGTTTATGGCTAGCGGGGGGAGACGAGCAGTACTTC
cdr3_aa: CASSLWLAGGDEQYF

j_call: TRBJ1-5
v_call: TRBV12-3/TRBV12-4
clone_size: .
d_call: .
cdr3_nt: TGTGCCAGCAGTTACGACAGGATCAATCAGCCCCAGCATTTT
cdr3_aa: CASSYDRINQPQHF

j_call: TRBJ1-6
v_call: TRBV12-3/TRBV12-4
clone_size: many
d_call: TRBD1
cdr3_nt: TGTGCCAGCTGGGGGGGACAGGTTAATTCACCCCTCCACTTT
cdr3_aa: CASWGGQVNSPLHF

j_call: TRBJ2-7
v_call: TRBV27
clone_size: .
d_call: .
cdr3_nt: TGTGCCAGCAGTCATTTTGGTTCGCGGGACAGAGGCTACGAGCAGTACTTC
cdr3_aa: CASSHFGSRDRGYEQYF

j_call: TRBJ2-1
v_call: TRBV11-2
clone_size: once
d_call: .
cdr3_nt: TGTGCCAGCAGCTTAGGGAGGGGGGGCTCTACCTACAATGAGCAGTTCTTC
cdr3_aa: CASSLGRGGSTYNEQFF

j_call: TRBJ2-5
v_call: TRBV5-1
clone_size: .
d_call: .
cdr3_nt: TGCGCCAGCAGCTTGGGGACAACGTACCAAGAGACCCAGTACTTC
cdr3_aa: CASSLGTTYQETQYF

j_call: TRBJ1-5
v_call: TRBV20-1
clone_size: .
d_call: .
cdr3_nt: TGCAGTGCTAGAACTTCAGAGGGGCGCGGCAATCAGCCCCAGCATTTT
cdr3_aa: CSARTSEGRGNQPQHF

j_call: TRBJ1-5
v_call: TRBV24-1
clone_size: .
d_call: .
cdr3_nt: TGTGCCACCAGTGACGCAGGGCGGGCAGATACGCAGCATTTT
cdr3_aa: CATSDAGRADTQHF

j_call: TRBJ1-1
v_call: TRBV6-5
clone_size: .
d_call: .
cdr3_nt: TGTGCCAGCAGTCCCCCGGGGGGGGCCCTTAGGGCTTTCTTT
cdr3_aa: CASSPPGGALRAFF

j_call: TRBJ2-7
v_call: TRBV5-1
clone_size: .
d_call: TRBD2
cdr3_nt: TGCGCCAGCAGCTACTTAGCGGGAGTATCCTACGAGCAGTACTTC
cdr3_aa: CASSYLAGVSYEQYF

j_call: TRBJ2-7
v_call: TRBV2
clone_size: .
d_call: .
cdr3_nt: TGTGCCAGCAGTGAATTTCCGATGGCTCGCTACGAGCAGTACTTC
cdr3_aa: CASSEFPMARYEQYF

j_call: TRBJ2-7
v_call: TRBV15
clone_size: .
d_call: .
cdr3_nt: TGTGCCACCAGCGTATCAGGGAAAAAGCAGTACTTC
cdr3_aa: CATSVSGKKQYF

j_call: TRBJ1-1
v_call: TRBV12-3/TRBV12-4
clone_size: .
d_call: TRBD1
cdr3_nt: TGTGCCAGCAGGCGGGACAGGGCGGGGAACACTGAAGCTTTCTTT
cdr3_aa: CASRRDRAGNTEAFF

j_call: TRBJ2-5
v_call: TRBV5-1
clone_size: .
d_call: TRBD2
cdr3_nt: TGCGCCAGCAGCTTGGTGGTACGGCTAGCGGGACGACAAGAGACCCAGTACTTC
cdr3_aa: CASSLVVRLAGRQETQYF